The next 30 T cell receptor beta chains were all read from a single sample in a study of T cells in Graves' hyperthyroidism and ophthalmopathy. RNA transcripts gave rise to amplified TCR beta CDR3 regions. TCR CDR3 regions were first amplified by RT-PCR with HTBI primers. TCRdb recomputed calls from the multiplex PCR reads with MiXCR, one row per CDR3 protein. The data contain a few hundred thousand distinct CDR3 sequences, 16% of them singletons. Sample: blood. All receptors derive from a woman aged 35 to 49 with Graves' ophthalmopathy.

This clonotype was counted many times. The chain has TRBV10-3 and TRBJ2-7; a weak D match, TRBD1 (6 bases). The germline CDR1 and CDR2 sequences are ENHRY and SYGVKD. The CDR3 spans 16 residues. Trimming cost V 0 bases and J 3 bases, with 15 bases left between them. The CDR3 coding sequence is TGTGCCATCAGTGAGTCCGGAGGCAGGGGCCACTACGAGCAGTACTTC. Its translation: CAISESGGRGHYEQYF.

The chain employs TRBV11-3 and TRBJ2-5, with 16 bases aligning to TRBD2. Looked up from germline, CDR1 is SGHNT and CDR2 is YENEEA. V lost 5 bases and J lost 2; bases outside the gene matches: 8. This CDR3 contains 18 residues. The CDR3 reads CASSPPGTSGGGQETQYF. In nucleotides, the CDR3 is TGTGCCAGCAGCCCGCCCGGGACTAGCGGGGGGGGTCAAGAGACCCAGTACTTC.

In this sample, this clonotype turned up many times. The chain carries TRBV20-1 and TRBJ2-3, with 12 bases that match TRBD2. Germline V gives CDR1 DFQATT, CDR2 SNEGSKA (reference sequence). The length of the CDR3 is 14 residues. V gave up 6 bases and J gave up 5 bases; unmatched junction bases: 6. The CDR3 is CSARLAGDLDTQYF. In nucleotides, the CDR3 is TGCAGTGCGCGACTAGCGGGAGACTTAGATACGCAGTATTTT.

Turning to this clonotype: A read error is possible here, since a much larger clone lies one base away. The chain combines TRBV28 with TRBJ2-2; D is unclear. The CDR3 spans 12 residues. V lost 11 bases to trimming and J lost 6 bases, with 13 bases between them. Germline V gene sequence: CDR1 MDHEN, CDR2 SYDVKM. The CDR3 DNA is TGTGCCTCCACCTTGGGGTCCGGGGAGCTGTTTTTT. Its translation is CASTLGSGELFF.

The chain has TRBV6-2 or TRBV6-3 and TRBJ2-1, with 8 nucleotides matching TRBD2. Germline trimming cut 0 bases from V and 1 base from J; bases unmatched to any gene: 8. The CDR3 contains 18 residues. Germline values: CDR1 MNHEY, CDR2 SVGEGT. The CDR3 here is CASSYSLGGAISYNEQFF. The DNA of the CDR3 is TGTGCCAGCAGTTACTCCCTCGGGGGGGCCATTTCCTACAATGAGCAGTTCTTC.

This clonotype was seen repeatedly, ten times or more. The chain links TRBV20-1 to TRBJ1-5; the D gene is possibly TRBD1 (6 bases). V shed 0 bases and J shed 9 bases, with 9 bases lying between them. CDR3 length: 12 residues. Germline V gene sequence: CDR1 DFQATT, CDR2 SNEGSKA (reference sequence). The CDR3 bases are TGCAGTGCTAGAGAGTCGACAGGGCCCCAGCATTTT. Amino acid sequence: CSARESTGPQHF.

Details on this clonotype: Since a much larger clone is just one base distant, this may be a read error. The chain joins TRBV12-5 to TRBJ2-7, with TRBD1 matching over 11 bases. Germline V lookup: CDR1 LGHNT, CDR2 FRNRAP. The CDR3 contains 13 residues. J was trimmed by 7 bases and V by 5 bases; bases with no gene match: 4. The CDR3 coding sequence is TGTGCTAGTGGTCGGACAGGGGGCGATGAGCAGTACTTC. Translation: CASGRTGGDEQYF.

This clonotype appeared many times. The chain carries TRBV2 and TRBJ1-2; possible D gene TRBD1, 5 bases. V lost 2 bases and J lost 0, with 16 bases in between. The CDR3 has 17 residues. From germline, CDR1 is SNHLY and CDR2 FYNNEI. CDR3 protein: CASSESSDTLANYGYTF. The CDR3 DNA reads TGTGCCAGCAGTGAATCCTCGGACACTCTAGCTAACTATGGCTACACCTTC.

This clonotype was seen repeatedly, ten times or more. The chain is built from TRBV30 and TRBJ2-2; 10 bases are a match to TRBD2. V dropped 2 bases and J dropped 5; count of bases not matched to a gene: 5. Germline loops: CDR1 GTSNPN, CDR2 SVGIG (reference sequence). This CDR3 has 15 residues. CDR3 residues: CAWSPSGRRTGELFF. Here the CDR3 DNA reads TGTGCCTGGAGTCCTAGCGGGAGAAGAACCGGGGAGCTGTTTTTT.

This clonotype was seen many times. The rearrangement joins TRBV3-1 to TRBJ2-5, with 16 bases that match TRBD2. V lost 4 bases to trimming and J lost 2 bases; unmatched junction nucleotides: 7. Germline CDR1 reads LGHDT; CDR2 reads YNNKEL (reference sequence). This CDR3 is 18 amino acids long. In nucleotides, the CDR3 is TGTGCCAGCAGCCGCGGGACTAGCGGGAGGGGGGTACAAGAGACCCAGTACTTC. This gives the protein CASSRGTSGRGVQETQYF.

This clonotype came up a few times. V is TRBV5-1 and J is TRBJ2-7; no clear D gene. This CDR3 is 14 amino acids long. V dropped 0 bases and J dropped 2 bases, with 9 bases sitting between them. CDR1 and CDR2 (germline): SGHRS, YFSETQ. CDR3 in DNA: TGCGCCAGCAGCTTGGCTCCCGGCGCCTACGAGCAGTACTTC. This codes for CASSLAPGAYEQYF.

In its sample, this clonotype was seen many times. The CDR3 here is CASDRGNEQYF. The CDR3 region has the DNA TGTGCCAGCGACAGGGGTAACGAGCAGTACTTC. V is TRBV2 and J is TRBJ2-7; 8 bases fit TRBD1. CDR1 is SNHLY and CDR2 is FYNNEI in the germline V gene. The CDR3 loop spans 11 amino acids. V lost 8 bases to trimming and J lost 5 bases; unmatched junction nucleotides: 2.

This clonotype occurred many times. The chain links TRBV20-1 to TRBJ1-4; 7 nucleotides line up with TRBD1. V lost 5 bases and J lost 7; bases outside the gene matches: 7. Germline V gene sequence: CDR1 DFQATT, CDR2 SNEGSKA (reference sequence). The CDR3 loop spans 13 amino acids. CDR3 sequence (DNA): TGCAGTGCTCAGATCTACAGGGGTGAAAAACTGTTTTTT. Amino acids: CSAQIYRGEKLFF.

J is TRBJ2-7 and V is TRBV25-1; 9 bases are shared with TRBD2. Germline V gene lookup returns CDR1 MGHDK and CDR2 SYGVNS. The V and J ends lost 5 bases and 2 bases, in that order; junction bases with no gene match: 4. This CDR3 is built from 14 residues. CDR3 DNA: TGTGCCAGCAGTCAAGCTAGCGGGACCTACGAGCAGTACTTC. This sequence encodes CASSQASGTYEQYF.

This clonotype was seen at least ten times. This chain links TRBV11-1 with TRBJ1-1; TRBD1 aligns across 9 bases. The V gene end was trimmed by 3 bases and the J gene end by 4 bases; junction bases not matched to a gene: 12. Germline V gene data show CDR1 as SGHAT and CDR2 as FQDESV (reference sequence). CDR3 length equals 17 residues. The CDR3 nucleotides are TGTGCCAGCAGCTTCCGACCTCCGGGACAGGGTACCACTGAAGCTTTCTTT. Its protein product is CASSFRPPGQGTTEAFF.

The chain's CDR3 is CASRGLAGGSEQFF. The CDR3, as DNA: TGTGCCAGCAGGGGACTAGCGGGGGGCTCTGAGCAGTTCTTC. The rearrangement joins TRBV2 to TRBJ2-1, with 15 bases matching TRBD2. CDR1 and CDR2 (germline): SNHLY, FYNNEI. This CDR3 has 14 amino acids. V gave up 6 bases and J gave up 9 bases; unmatched junction bases: 3.

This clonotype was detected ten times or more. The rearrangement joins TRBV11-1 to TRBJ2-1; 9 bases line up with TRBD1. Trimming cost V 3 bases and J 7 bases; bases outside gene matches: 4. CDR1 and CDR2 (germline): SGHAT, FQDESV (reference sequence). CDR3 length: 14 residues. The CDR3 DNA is TGTGCCAGCAGCTTCGGGACAGGGTGGAATGAGCAGTTCTTC. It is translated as CASSFGTGWNEQFF.

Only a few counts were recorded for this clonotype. The CDR3, as DNA: TGTGCCAGCAGCGGACATTCCAAAAACATTCAGTACTTC. This codes for CASSGHSKNIQYF. The rearrangement joins TRBV28 to TRBJ2-4, with TRBD1 as a possible D gene (5 bases). The CDR3 is made up of 13 amino acids. Germline V gives CDR1 MDHEN, CDR2 SYDVKM. V dropped 6 bases and J dropped 2 bases, with 8 bases sitting between them.

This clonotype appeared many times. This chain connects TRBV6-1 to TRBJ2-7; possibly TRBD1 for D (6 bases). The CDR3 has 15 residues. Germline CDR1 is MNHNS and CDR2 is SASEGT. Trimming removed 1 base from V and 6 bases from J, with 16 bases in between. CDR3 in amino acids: CASSEGSTGRGEQYF. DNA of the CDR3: TGTGCCAGCAGTGAAGGATCTACAGGGAGAGGCGAGCAGTACTTC.

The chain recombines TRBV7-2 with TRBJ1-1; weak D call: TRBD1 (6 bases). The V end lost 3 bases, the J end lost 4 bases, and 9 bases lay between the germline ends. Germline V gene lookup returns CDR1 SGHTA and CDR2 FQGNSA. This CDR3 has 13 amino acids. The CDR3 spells CASSFYRATEAFF. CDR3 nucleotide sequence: TGTGCCAGCAGCTTTTACAGGGCCACTGAAGCTTTCTTT.

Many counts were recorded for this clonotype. The CDR3 coding sequence is TGCAGCGCCGTCAGGGGGGAAGGAGAGACCCAGTACTTC. Encoded protein: CSAVRGEGETQYF. The chain links TRBV29-1 to TRBJ2-5; weak D call: TRBD1 (7 bases). The ends were cut back, 7 bases at V and 4 bases at J, with 16 bases in the middle. The CDR3 totals 13 residues. Germline V gene sequence: CDR1 SQVTM, CDR2 ANQGSEA.

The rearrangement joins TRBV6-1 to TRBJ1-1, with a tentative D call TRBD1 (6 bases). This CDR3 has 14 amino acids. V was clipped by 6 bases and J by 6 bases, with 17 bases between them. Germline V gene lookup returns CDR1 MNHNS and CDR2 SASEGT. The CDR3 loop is CASSSRTRQAEAFF. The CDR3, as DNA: TGTGCCAGCAGCTCCCGCACTCGACAGGCTGAAGCTTTCTTT.

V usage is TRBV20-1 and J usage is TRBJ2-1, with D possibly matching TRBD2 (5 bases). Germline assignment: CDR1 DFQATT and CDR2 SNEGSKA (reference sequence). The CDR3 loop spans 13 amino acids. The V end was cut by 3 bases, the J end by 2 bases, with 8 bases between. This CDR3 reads CSASSVAYNEQFF. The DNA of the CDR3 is TGCAGTGCTAGTAGCGTGGCCTACAATGAGCAGTTCTTC.

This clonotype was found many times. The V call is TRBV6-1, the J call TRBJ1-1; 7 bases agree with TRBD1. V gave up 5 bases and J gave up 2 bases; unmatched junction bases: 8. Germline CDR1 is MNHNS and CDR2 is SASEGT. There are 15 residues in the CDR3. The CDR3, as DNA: TGTGCCAGCAGTTCCGGACAGGACTATAACACTGAAGCTTTCTTT. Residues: CASSSGQDYNTEAFF.

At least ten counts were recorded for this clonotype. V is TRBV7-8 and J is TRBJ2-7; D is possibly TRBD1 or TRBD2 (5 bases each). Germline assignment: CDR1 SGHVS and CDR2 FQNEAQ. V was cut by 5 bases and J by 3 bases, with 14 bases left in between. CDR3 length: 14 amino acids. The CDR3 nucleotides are TGTGCCAGCAGCCACGAGGGGTTCGGCTACGAGCAGTACTTC. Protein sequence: CASSHEGFGYEQYF.

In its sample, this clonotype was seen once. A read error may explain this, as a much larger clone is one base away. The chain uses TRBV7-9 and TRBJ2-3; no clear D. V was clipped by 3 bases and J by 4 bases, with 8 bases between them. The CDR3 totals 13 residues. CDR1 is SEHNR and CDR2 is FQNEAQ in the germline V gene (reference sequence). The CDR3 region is CASSFGVADTQYF. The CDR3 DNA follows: TGTGCCAGCAGCTTTGGAGTCGCAGATACGCAGTATTTT.

CDR3 coding DNA: TGCAGTACCAGACGGACGTACGAGCAGTACTTC. As protein: CSTRRTYEQYF. The chain uses TRBV20-1 and TRBJ2-7; D is undetermined. Germline CDR1 reads DFQATT; CDR2 reads SNEGSKA (reference sequence). The CDR3 extends over 11 amino acids. Trimming stripped 8 bases from V and 4 bases from J, with 12 bases between.

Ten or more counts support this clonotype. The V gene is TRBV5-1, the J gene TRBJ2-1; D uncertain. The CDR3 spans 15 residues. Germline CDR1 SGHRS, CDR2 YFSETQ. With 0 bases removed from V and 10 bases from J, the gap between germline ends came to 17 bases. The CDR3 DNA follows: TGCGCCAGCAGCTTGGCCTGGTCGTCGGATACCGAGCAGTTCTTC. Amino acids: CASSLAWSSDTEQFF.

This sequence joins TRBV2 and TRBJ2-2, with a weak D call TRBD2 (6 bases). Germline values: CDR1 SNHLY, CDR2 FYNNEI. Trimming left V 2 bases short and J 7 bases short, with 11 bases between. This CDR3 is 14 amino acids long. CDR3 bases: TGTGCCAGCAGTGAAAACCGGGAGTTCGGGGAGCTGTTTTTT. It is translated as CASSENREFGELFF.

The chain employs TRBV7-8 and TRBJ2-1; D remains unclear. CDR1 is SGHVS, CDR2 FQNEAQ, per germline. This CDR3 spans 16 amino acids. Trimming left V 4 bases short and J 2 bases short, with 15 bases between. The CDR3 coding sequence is TGTGCCAGCAGCTCCCCGCGGACGATGGCCTACAATGAGCAGTTCTTC. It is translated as CASSSPRTMAYNEQFF.